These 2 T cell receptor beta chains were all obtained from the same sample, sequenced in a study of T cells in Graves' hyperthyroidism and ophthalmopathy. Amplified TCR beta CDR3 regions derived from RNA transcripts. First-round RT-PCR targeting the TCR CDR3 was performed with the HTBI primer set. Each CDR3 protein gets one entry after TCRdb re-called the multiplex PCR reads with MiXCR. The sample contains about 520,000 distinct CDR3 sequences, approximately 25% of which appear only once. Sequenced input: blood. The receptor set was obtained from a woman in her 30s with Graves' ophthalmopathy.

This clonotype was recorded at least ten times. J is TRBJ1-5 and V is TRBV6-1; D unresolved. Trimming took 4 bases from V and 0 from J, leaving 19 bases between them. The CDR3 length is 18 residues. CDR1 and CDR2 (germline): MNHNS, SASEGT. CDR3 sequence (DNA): TGTGCCAGCAGTGTGTTGTTATCGGTACAGTATAGCAATCAGCCCCAGCATTTT. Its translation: CASSVLLSVQYSNQPQHF.

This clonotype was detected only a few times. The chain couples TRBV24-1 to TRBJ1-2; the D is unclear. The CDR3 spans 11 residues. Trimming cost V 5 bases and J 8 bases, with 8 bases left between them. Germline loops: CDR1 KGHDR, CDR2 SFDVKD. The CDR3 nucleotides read TGTGCCACCAGTGCCCCTGGGGGCTACACCTTC. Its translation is CATSAPGGYTF.